This T cell receptor (beta chain) comes out of a study of blood T cell repertoires in COVID-19 (dated by TCRdb to 2018 to 2020). For context, the study as a whole: Collaborator samples came from the United States, Italy and Spain and covered acute and convalescent phases of COVID-19. The prospective study material was composed of cDNA or gDNA derived from T cells, B-cell-depleted T cells, or PBMCs. The dataset comprised deeply sampled blood TCRbeta repertoires from subjects exposed to, actively infected with, or recovered from COVID-19. The repertoires were made available in a free public database intended to serve as a resource for research on the immune response to SARS-CoV-2. The samples were drawn from two sources: the first 160 participants of the ongoing ImmuneRACE study, and 1,000 to 1,500 subjects contributed by 6 global collaborators. Sample metadata almost always included a de-identified subject ID, COVID-19 status, age in years and sex. Where available, HLA class I and class II types were taken from metadata supplied by the sample provider and were not determined by assay-based typing.

Participants in the prospective study were aged roughly 18 to 90 years, lived in 24 United States geographic areas, and enrolled through a virtual design. To assign participants to cohorts, the prospective study relied on clinical history that participants themselves reported in a screening survey and a study questionnaire. Exposed participants had been in contact, within 2 weeks of entering the study, with a person who had a PCR-confirmed or clinician-diagnosed case of COVID-19. Each participant in the prospective study had whole blood, serum and a nasopharyngeal or oropharyngeal swab collected by mobile phlebotomists. Additional blood draws and questionnaires over an approximately 2-month period could optionally be provided by prospective study participants. Blood samples from the prospective study were shipped frozen or at room temperature prior to DNA extraction. Of note for this clone: Its antigen target is currently unknown. No base quality information exists; no much larger clone differs at one position.

CDR1 and CDR2 are drawn from the germline V gene (reference sequence): SGHNT, YYREEE. The junction carries 13 bases between V and J, which are trimmed by 3 bases and 0 bases respectively. The CDR3 has 15 amino acids, counting the end cysteine and phenylalanine. CDR3 DNA is the only sequence kept; it has 45 bases, read in frame from the first base. TCRbeta CDR3 regions were amplified from genomic DNA using the immunoSEQ Assay, a bias-controlled multiplex PCR. Per the original workflow: Within the assay, amplification of reference gene primers was used to estimate how many nucleated cells each sample contained. Sequence reads were collapsed and filtered to measure the absolute abundance of every unique TCRbeta CDR3 rearrangement. For each sample, productive Simpson clonality was calculated by taking the square root of Simpson's diversity index across productive rearrangements. This immuneACCESS table, as held by TCRdb, lists in-frame sequences with V and J called but not all clones. Of the missing ones, under half trace to an unresolved V gene in checked studies; the others have no known cause. D and trimming were read from the DNA, whereas the V and J calls and clone size are those reported in that table. The sample table lists about 150,000 clones, approximately 86% of them with a count of one. The ten largest clones represent about 4.1% of the sample.

General study outcomes and caveats: The amount of clinical and demographic metadata varied by source and participant and was provided uncurated.

The sequenced sample consisted of PBMCs or T cells enriched from blood (not recorded which). This receptor was identified in a middle-aged woman who had been exposed to COVID-19. The chain was built from TRBV5-4 and TRBJ2-7; possibly the D gene is TRBD1, per 6 matching bases. The bases are TGTGCCAGCAGCTCGCCCGGGACATCCTCCTACGAGCAGTACTTC. Its product reads: CASSSPGTSSYEQYF.